The T cell receptor (beta chain) described here comes from a study of T cell responses to AZD1222 COVID-19 vaccine (dated by TCRdb to the early 2020s). The study in broad terms: AZD1222 recipients whose second dose came at about 4 weeks and those whose second dose came at about 12 weeks were combined into one group, since spike-specific TCR depth and breadth did not differ between the two schedules. TCR sequencing was performed for about 250 trial participants, of whom about 200 were given two doses of AZD1222 and 26 were given two doses of MenACWY control vaccine. Enrollment into the trials was organized by age into subgroups of 18-55, 56-69 and 70-plus years, and those subgroups contained approximately 150, 30 and 60 TCR-sequenced participants, respectively. Results the study describes overall, beyond this receptor: Reportedly, close to half of the unique spike-specific TCRs recognized epitopes lying outside the regions that are mutated in the B.1.351 and B.1.1.7 variants. No day 14 peak-response samples were available, so repertoires were characterized only after the peak T cell response. CD4 TCRs associated with the vaccine covered the entire spike protein, and the dominant responses were in regions 160-218 and 743-854. Participants were mostly white British, with more females than males. The authors suggested clonal diversity may have been underestimated. Spike-specific TCR breadth and depth rose significantly after two AZD1222 doses compared with day 0 and with MenACWY recipients. In the small 56-69-year group, the increase in depth fell short of significance, most likely because of low power. Conclusions about previously exposed vaccinees are limited because only six or seven AZD1222 recipients were SARS-CoV-2 seropositive at baseline.

The sample's time point, from its label and the paper: baseline before first vaccination. Samples from vaccinated people were obtained from the UK trials COV001 and COV002, which included a single-blind randomized controlled phase 2/3 trial of AZD1222 (ChAdOx1 nCoV-19) in healthy adults. Trial participant PBMC samples were collected at day 0 and day 28 after the second dose for TCRbeta chain sequencing. In the case of this clone: What antigen it recognizes has not been identified. The input lacks base qualities; no much larger clone sits a single base away.

The CDR3, cysteine through phenylalanine, is 14 amino acids long. Only the CDR3 part of the read is kept: 42 bases, read in frame from the first base. Trimming removed 5 bases from V and 7 bases from J, leaving 17 bases between the germline ends. Per the germline V gene (reference sequence), LNHDA is the CDR1 and SQIVND is the CDR2. The CDR3 regions of human TCRbeta chains were subjected to immunosequencing. For the original study's pipeline: Repertoire TCRs were matched against a reference library of SARS-CoV-2-specific TCRs generated with the MIRA antigen-specificity platform. Breadth meant the fraction of unique TCRs that were SARS-CoV-2-associated, whereas depth meant the fraction of total T cells that were SARS-CoV-2-associated. Each spike-specific TCR was assigned to its reactive spike region and to a CD4 or CD8 class using the MIRA data. Log10-transformed breadth and depth values were compared by one-way ANOVA with Sidak's multiple comparisons tests. TCRdb provides this immuneACCESS table in a form limited to in-frame rearrangements. Some clones are lacking; in checked studies, under half of them reflect an unresolved V gene, and why the rest are absent is not known. V, J and clone size are taken as reported in that table, and D and trimming were inferred from the DNA itself. The sample table holds more than 130,000 clones, of which less than 95% were seen once. Roughly 3.1% of the sample comes from the top ten.

The TCR sequence derives from an adult in good health. The chain is assembled from TRBV19 and TRBJ1-2, and possibly TRBD1, on 6 matching bases. Source: peripheral blood, taken on day 0 of AZD1222 vaccination. The DNA sequence follows: TGTGCCAGTAGTCCGTCGGGGGGCGGCACTGGCTACACCTTC. Protein translation: CASSPSGGGTGYTF.